Described below is a single TCR beta chain sequence and its context. This record comes from a study of blood T cell repertoires in COVID-19. Looking at the study overall: Specimens from acute and convalescent COVID-19 originated in the United States, Italy and Spain.

The authors' processing: Amplifying reference gene primers gave estimates of nucleated cell counts. Produced via immunoSEQ multiplex PCR; TCRdb's table is partial and in-frame only. That table gives V, J and clone size, and the DNA gave D and trimming. The repertoire has roughly 320,000 clones, just under 90% of them found once; the top ten carry 1.5% to 2%. Deletions cut 7 bases from V and 5 bases from J, with 11 bases between. This CDR3 has 12 residues. In germline, CDR1 is LGHNT, CDR2 FRNRAP. The source is a woman aged 30 to 39 with COVID-19, enrolled during active disease. Sequencing was carried out using peripheral blood. V is TRBV12-5 and J is TRBJ2-5, with D maybe TRBD1 (5 bases). CDR3 in amino acids: CASEAKGETQYF. CDR3 DNA: TGTGCTAGTGAGGCGAAGGGGGAGACCCAGTACTTC.